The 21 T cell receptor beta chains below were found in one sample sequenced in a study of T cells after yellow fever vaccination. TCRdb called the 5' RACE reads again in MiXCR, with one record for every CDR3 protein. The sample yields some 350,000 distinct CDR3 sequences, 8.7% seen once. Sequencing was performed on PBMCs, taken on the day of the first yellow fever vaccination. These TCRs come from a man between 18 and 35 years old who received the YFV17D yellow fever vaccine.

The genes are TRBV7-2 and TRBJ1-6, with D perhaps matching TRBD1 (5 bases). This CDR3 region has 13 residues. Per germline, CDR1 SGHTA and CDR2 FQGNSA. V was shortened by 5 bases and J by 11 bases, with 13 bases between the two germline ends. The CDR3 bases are TGTGCCAGCAGCCCAAGGGAGGGGCCACCCCTCCACTTT. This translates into CASSPREGPPLHF.

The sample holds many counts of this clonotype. The CDR3 nucleotides are TGTGCCAGCAGTCCTGACCCAATCGAAGAAAAACTGTTTTTT. Its protein is CASSPDPIEEKLFF. The rearrangement joins TRBV6-1 to TRBJ1-4; D gene uncertain. The V and J ends lost 5 bases and 8 bases respectively, with 15 bases between them. This CDR3 has 14 residues. Germline loops: CDR1 MNHNS, CDR2 SASEGT.

CDR3 nucleotides: TGTGCCAGCAGTTTGGGCCTGACGGGGAACACTGAAGCTTTCTTT. Translating gives CASSLGLTGNTEAFF. The rearrangement links TRBV12-3 or TRBV12-4 to TRBJ1-1; the D is unclear. With 3 bases removed from V and 1 base from J, the gap between germline ends came to 12 bases. This CDR3 region has 15 residues.

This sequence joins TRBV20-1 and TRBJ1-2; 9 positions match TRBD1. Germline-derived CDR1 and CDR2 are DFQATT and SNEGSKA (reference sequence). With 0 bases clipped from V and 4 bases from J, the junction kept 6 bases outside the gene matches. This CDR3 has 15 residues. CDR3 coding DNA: TGCAGTGCTAGAGACCGACAGGGGGAGGGCTATGGCTACACCTTC. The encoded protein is CSARDRQGEGYGYTF.

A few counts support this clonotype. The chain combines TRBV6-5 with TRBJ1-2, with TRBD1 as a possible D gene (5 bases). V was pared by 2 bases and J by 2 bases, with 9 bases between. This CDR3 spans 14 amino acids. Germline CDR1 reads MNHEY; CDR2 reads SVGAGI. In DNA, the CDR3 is TGTGCCAGCAGTTACGTATCAGGGAACTATGGCTACACCTTC. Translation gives CASSYVSGNYGYTF.

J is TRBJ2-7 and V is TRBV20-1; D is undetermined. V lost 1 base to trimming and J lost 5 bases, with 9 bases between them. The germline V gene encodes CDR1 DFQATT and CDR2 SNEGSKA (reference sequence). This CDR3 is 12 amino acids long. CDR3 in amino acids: CSARGGPHEQYF. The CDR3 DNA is TGCAGTGCTAGAGGGGGTCCCCACGAGCAGTACTTC.

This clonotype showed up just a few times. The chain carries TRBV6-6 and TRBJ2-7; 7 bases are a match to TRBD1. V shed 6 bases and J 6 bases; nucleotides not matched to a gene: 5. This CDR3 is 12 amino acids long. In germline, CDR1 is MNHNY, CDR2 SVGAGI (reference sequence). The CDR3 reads CASSPSGGEQYV. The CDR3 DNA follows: TGTGCCAGCAGCCCATCAGGGGGCGAGCAGTACGTC.

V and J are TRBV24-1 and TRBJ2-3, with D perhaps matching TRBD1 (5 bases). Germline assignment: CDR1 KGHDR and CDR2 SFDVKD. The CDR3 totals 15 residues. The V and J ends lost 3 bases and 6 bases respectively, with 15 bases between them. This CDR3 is CATSDKQGDEDTQYF. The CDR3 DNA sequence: TGTGCCACCAGTGATAAGCAGGGCGACGAGGATACGCAGTATTTT.

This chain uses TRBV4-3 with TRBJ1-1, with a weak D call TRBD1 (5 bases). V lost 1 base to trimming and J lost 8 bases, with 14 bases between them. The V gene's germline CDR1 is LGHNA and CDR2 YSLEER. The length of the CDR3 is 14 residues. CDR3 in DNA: TGCGCCAGCAGCCAAGCGGGGGGGGACCGCGAAGCTTTCTTT. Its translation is CASSQAGGDREAFF.

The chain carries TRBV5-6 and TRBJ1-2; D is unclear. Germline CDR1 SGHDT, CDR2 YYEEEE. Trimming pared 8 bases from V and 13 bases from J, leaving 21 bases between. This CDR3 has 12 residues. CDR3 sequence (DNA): TGTGCCAGGAGCCCCGGGCTCCGTTGCTGCACCTTC. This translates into CARSPGLRCCTF.

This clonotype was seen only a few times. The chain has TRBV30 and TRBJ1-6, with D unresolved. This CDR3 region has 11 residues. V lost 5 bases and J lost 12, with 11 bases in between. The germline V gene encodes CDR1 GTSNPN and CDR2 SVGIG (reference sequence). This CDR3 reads CAWGSAIPLHF. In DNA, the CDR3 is TGTGCCTGGGGGTCGGCCATACCCCTCCACTTT.

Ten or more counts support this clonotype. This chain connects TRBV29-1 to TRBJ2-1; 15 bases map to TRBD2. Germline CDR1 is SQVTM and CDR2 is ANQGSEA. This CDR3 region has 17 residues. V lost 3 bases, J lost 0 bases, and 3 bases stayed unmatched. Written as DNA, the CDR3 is TGCAGCGTTGAGGCGGGACTAGCGGGGGGCTCCTACAATGAGCAGTTCTTC. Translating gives CSVEAGLAGGSYNEQFF.

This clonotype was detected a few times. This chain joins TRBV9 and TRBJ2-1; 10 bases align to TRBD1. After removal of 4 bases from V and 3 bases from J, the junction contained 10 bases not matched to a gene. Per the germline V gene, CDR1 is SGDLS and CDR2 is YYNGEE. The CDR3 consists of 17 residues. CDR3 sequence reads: CASSTRDGTGVYNEQFF. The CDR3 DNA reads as TGTGCCAGCAGCACCAGAGATGGGACAGGGGTCTACAATGAGCAGTTCTTC.

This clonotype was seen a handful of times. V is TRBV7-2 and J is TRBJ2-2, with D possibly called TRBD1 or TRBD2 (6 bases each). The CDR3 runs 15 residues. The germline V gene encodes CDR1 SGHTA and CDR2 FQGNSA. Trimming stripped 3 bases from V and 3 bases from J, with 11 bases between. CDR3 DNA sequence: TGTGCCAGCAGCTTCGTGGGGGGCTACACCGGGGAGCTGTTTTTT. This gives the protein CASSFVGGYTGELFF.

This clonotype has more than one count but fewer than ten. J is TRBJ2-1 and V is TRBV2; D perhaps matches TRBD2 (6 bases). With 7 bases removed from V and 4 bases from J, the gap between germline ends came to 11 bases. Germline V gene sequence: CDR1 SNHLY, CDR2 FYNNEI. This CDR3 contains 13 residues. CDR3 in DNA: TGTGCCAGCACCATCGGGACTTACAATGAGCAGTTCTTC. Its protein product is CASTIGTYNEQFF. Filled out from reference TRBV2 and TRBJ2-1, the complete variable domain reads EPEVTQTPSHQVTQMGQEVILRCVPISNHLYFYWYRQILGQKVEFLVSFYNNEISEKSEIFDDQFSVERPDGSNFTLKIRSTKLEDSAMYFCASTIGTYNEQFFGPGTRLTVL.

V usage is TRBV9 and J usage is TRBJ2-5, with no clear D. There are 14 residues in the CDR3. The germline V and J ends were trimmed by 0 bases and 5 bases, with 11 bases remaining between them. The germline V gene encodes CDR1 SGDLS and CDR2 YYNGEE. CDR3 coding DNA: TGTGCCAGCAGCGTAGACGTCCGTCCGGAGACCCAGTACTTC. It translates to CASSVDVRPETQYF.

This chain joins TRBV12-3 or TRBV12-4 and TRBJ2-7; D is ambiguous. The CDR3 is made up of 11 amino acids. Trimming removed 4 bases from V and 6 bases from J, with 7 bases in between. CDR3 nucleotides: TGTGCCAGCAGTTCCGGGCGCGAGCAGTACTTC. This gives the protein CASSSGREQYF.

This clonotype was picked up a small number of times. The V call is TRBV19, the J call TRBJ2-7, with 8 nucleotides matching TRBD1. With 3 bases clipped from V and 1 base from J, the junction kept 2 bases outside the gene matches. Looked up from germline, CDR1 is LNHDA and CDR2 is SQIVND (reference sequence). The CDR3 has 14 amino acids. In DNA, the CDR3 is TGTGCCAGTAGTATCGGGACAGGATCCTACGAGCAGTACGTC. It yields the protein CASSIGTGSYEQYV.

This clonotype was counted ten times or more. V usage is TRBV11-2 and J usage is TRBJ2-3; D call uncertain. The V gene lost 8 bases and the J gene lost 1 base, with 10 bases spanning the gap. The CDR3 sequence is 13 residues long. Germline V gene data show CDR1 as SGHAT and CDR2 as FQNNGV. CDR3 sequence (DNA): TGTGCCAGCCGCTCGCAGGGCACAGATACGCAGTATTTT. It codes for CASRSQGTDTQYF. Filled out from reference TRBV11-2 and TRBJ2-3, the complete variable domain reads EAGVAQSPRYKIIEKRQSVAFWCNPISGHATLYWYQQILGQGPKLLIQFQNNGVVDDSQLPKDRFSAERLKGVDSTLKIQPAKLEDSAVYLCASRSQGTDTQYFGPGTRLTVL.

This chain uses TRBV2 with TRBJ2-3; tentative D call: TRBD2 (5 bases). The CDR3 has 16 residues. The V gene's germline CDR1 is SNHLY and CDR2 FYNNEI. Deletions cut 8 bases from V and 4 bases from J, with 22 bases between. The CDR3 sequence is CASPYPGPSRADTQYF. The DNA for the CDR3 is TGTGCCAGCCCCTATCCAGGTCCATCGAGGGCAGATACGCAGTATTTT.

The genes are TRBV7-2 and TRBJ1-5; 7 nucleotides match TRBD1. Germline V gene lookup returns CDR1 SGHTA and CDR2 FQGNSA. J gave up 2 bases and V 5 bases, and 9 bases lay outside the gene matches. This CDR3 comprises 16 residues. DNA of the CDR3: TGTGCCAGCAGCACAGGGGTTAGAGAAGGCAATCAGCCCCAGCATTTT. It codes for CASSTGVREGNQPQHF. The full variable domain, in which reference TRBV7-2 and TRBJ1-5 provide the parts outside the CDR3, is GAGVSQSPSNKVTEKGKDVELRCDPISGHTALYWYRQSLGQGLEFLIYFQGNSAPDKSGLPSDRFSAERTGGSVSTLTIQRTQQEDSAVYLCASSTGVREGNQPQHFGDGTRLSIL.